This entry lists 27 T cell receptor beta chains sequenced from one sample in a study of cytotoxic CD8 clonotypes in ibrutinib-treated CLL. Clones were sequenced by immunoSEQ multiplex PCR, and TCRdb holds only the in-frame ones, with some missing. The table lists some 58,000 clones, 65% to 75% of them singletons. The sample was PBMCs, taken after 12 months of ibrutinib treatment. The source of these receptors is a human donor with chronic lymphocytic leukemia.

The chain recombines TRBV7-9 with TRBJ2-1; TRBD1 matches at 8 bases. The germline gives CDR1 SEHNR, CDR2 FQNEAQ (reference sequence). With V trimmed by 5 bases and J by 9 bases, 9 bases remained unmatched. This CDR3 is 14 amino acids long. The CDR3 coding sequence is TGTGCCAGCAGCCCTCGGACAGGGATAGCTGAGCAGTTCTTC. This codes for CASSPRTGIAEQFF.

This clone came up once. The gene calls are TRBV19 and TRBJ2-7; no clear D. The CDR3 has 16 amino acids. Germline V gives CDR1 LNHDA, CDR2 SQIVND (reference sequence). Trimming took 1 base from V and 3 from J, leaving 16 bases between them. In DNA, the CDR3 is TGTGCCAGTAGTATAGGTGGCTGGGCACGTGTCTACGAGCAGTACTTC. Its protein is CASSIGGWARVYEQYF.

The rearrangement joins TRBV30 to TRBJ1-1; D uncertain. V lost 3 bases, J lost 4 bases, and 9 bases lay in between. Per the germline V gene, CDR1 is GTSNPN and CDR2 is SVGIG (reference sequence). The CDR3 contains 12 residues. The CDR3 here is CAWRVTLTEAFF. The CDR3 coding sequence is TGTGCCTGGAGGGTTACCCTCACTGAAGCTTTCTTT.

The rearrangement uses TRBV23-1 and TRBJ2-7; D might be TRBD2 (5 bases). TRBV23-1 is labeled an ORF, and its function is uncertain. CDR3 size: 15 residues. V lost 7 bases and J lost 1, with 17 bases in between. The CDR3 sequence is CASKVRRAWSYEQYF. CDR3 in DNA: TGCGCCAGCAAGGTTCGGCGGGCCTGGTCCTACGAGCAGTACTTC.

The V gene is TRBV28, the J gene TRBJ1-1, with D possibly matching TRBD1 (6 bases). Trimming removed 0 bases at V and 5 bases at J, with 10 bases between. The CDR3 spans 14 residues. CDR1 and CDR2 from the germline V gene are MDHEN and SYDVKM. Here the CDR3 DNA reads TGTGCCAGCAGTTTATGGCAGGGGAGGACTGAAGCTTTCTTT. Amino acids: CASSLWQGRTEAFF.

The chain combines TRBV5-1 with TRBJ2-5; D not certain. The CDR3 covers 13 residues. CDR1 and CDR2 (germline): SGHRS, YFSETQ. The V end was cut by 3 bases, the J end by 2 bases, with 8 bases between. CDR3 sequence reads: CASSSTEQETQYF. DNA of the CDR3: TGCGCCAGCAGCTCGACGGAGCAAGAGACCCAGTACTTC.

The V and J genes are TRBV4-1 and TRBJ1-3; tentatively, D is TRBD1 (5 bases). The CDR3 consists of 15 residues. Trimming stripped 1 base from V and 3 bases from J, with 10 bases between. CDR1 MGHRA and CDR2 YSYEKL come from the germline V gene. As DNA, the CDR3 is TGCGCCAGCAGCCAAGGGGGCTTCTTTGGAAACACCATATATTTT. Translated, it gives CASSQGGFFGNTIYF.

The gene calls are TRBV27 and TRBJ1-1; D is possibly TRBD1 (6 bases). The CDR3 has 15 amino acids. From germline, CDR1 is MNHEY and CDR2 SMNVEV (reference sequence). Trimming cost V 4 bases and J 4 bases, with 16 bases left between them. CDR3 in amino acids: CASSSQGRVTTEAFF. CDR3 nucleotide sequence: TGTGCCAGCAGTTCACAGGGACGGGTGACCACTGAAGCTTTCTTT.

The gene calls are TRBV28 and TRBJ1-2; D perhaps matches TRBD1 (5 bases). Deletions cut 3 bases from V and 3 bases from J, with 8 bases between. Germline assignment: CDR1 MDHEN and CDR2 SYDVKM. The CDR3 totals 13 residues. DNA for the CDR3: TGTGCCAGCAGTTTCGGGGGAGACTATGGCTACACCTTC. Amino acid sequence: CASSFGGDYGYTF.

This clone was observed once. This rearrangement joins TRBV6-5 to TRBJ2-5, with D perhaps matching TRBD1 (5 bases). CDR3 length: 15 residues. The germline V and J ends were trimmed by 5 bases and 1 base, with 14 bases remaining between them. Germline V gene sequence: CDR1 MNHEY, CDR2 SVGAGI. CDR3 nucleotide sequence: TGTGCCAGCAGTCCCAATGGACAAGTCCAAGAGACCCAGTACTTC. Translating gives CASSPNGQVQETQYF.

The chain links TRBV28 to TRBJ2-1, with 9 bases identical to TRBD2. With V trimmed by 7 bases and J by 6 bases, 7 bases remained unmatched. The CDR3 totals 14 residues. Germline V gene sequence: CDR1 MDHEN, CDR2 SYDVKM. CDR3 residues: CASKEGGRANEQFF. CDR3 nucleotides: TGTGCCAGCAAAGAGGGCGGGAGGGCCAATGAGCAGTTCTTC.

This clone occurred a few times. The gene calls are TRBV30 and TRBJ1-1; no definite D call. Trimming stripped 6 bases from V and 1 base from J, with 6 bases between. Germline CDR1 and CDR2: GTSNPN and SVGIG (reference sequence). The CDR3 is made up of 11 amino acids. For the CDR3, the DNA is TGTGCCTGCGACAAGAACACTGAAGCTTTCTTT. This codes for CACDKNTEAFF. Variable domain in full (rest from reference TRBV30 and TRBJ1-1): SQTIHQWPATLVQPVGSPLSLECTVEGTSNPNLYWYRQAAGRGLQLLFYSVGIGQISSEVPQNLSASRPQDRQFILSSKKLLLSDSGFYLCACDKNTEAFFGQGTRLTVV.

A note on this clone: The germline gene is not matched at one end of the junction; a read error may be the cause. The V call is TRBV11-2, the J call TRBJ2-1, with TRBD2 matching 7 bases. The CDR3 is 13 amino acids. Per the germline V gene, CDR1 is SGHAT and CDR2 is FQNNGV. DNA of the CDR3: TGTGCCAGCAGCCTAGACAGTGTAGCGGGTCGCGTCTTC. It translates to CASSLDSVAGRVF. The variable domain in full, completed from reference TRBV11-2 and TRBJ2-1, reads EAGVAQSPRYKIIEKRQSVAFWCNPISGHATLYWYQQILGQGPKLLIQFQNNGVVDDSQLPKDRFSAERLKGVDSTLKIQPAKLEDSAVYLCASSLDSVAGRVFGPGTRLTVL.

This clone has more than one count but fewer than ten. The chain combines TRBV6-6 with TRBJ2-7; tentative D call: TRBD2 (6 bases). The germline gives CDR1 MNHNY, CDR2 SVGAGI (reference sequence). V was shortened by 2 bases and J by 2 bases, with 10 bases between the two germline ends. The CDR3 is made up of 14 amino acids. CDR3 DNA: TGTGCCAGCAGTTACGGGACTCAGGCCTACGAGCAGTACTTC. Translation gives CASSYGTQAYEQYF.

The chain uses TRBV7-6 and TRBJ2-7; D might be TRBD1 (7 bases). This CDR3 contains 15 residues. V dropped 1 base and J dropped 4 bases, with 14 bases sitting between them. CDR1 and CDR2 (germline): SGHVS, FNYEAQ. The DNA of the CDR3 is TGTGCCAGCAGCTTAGTGGAGGGGGCGAATTACGAGCAGTACTTC. This translates into CASSLVEGANYEQYF. Supplemented by reference TRBV7-6 and TRBJ2-7, the full variable domain reads GAGVSQSPRYKVTKRGQDVALRCDPISGHVSLYWYRQALGQGPEFLTYFNYEAQQDKSGLPNDRFSAERPEGSISTLTIQRTEQRDSAMYRCASSLVEGANYEQYFGPGTRLTVT.

The CDR3 region is CAISESLTGGQNTF. CDR3 in DNA: TGTGCCATCAGTGAGTCGTTGACAGGGGGCCAGAACACCTTC. The chain couples TRBV10-3 to TRBJ1-2; TRBD1 aligns across 10 bases. Germline lookup yields CDR1 ENHRY and CDR2 SYGVKD. The CDR3 has 14 residues. V trimming: 0 bases; J trimming: 12 bases; junction bases outside the gene matches: 7.

This rearrangement joins TRBV5-1 to TRBJ2-7; 8 bases match TRBD1. Germline V gene data show CDR1 as SGHRS and CDR2 as YFSETQ. The CDR3 contains 16 residues. V shed 0 bases and J 3 bases; nucleotides not matched to a gene: 8. CDR3 bases: TGCGCCAGCAGCTTGGGCGGACAGGGACGACTCTACGAGCAGTACTTC. Its translation: CASSLGGQGRLYEQYF.

This clone occurred a few times. This chain uses TRBV18 with TRBJ1-4; D not certain. Per germline, CDR1 KGHSH and CDR2 LQKENI. The CDR3 contains 14 residues. V was clipped by 2 bases and J by 5 bases, with 9 bases between them. The CDR3 reads CASSPNTDNEKLFF. In DNA, the CDR3 is TGTGCCAGCTCACCAAATACGGACAATGAAAAACTGTTTTTT. Full variable domain (missing parts from reference TRBV18 and TRBJ1-4): NAGVMQNPRHLVRRRGQEARLRCSPMKGHSHVYWYRQLPEEGLKFMVYLQKENIIDESGMPKERFSAEFPKEGPSILRIQQVVRGDSAAYFCASSPNTDNEKLFFGSGTQLSVL.

The chain has TRBV11-2 and TRBJ2-2, with TRBD2 matching 7 bases. V lost 2 bases to trimming and J lost 2 bases; unmatched junction nucleotides: 2. This CDR3 comprises 15 residues. The germline V gene has CDR1 SGHAT and CDR2 FQNNGV. CDR3 coding DNA: TGTGCCAGCAGCTTAACGGGACTAAACACCGGGGAGCTGTTTTTT. It translates to CASSLTGLNTGELFF.

The chain combines TRBV13 with TRBJ1-2; 7 bases agree with TRBD1. The CDR3 totals 17 residues. Germline V gene sequence: CDR1 PRHDT, CDR2 FYEKMQ (reference sequence). Trimming cost V 0 bases and J 3 bases; bases outside gene matches: 10. CDR3 protein: CASSLGLNSGGDYGYTF. The CDR3 region has the DNA TGTGCCAGCAGCTTAGGCCTAAACTCAGGGGGAGACTATGGCTACACCTTC. Complete variable domain (other parts from reference TRBV13 and TRBJ1-2): AAGVIQSPRHLIKEKRETATLKCYPIPRHDTVYWYQQGPGQDPQFLISFYEKMQSDKGSIPDRFSAQQFSDYHSELNMSSLELGDSALYFCASSLGLNSGGDYGYTFGSGTRLTVV.

The chain couples TRBV5-5 to TRBJ2-7; 7 nucleotides align to TRBD2. The J segment lost 2 bases and the V segment lost 1 base, leaving 3 bases of the junction unmatched. The V gene's germline CDR1 is SGHKS and CDR2 YYEKEE (reference sequence). The CDR3 is 14 residues long. DNA of the CDR3: TGTGCCAGCAGCTTGACGGCGGGGGCCTACGAGCAGTACTTC. Its translation is CASSLTAGAYEQYF.

The chain uses TRBV5-1 and TRBJ1-3; 8 bases match TRBD1. The germline V gene encodes CDR1 SGHRS and CDR2 YFSETQ. With V trimmed by 5 bases and J by 4 bases, 5 bases remained unmatched. CDR3 length: 14 amino acids. The CDR3 loop is CASRGQGTGNTIYF. The CDR3 nucleotides are TGCGCCAGCAGAGGACAGGGTACGGGAAACACCATATATTTT. Variable domain in full (rest from reference TRBV5-1 and TRBJ1-3): KAGVTQTPRYLIKTRGQQVTLSCSPISGHRSVSWYQQTPGQGLQFLFEYFSETQRNKGNFPGRFSGRQFSNSRSEMNVSTLELGDSALYLCASRGQGTGNTIYFGEGSWLTVV.

The chain carries TRBV5-1 and TRBJ2-1; possible D gene TRBD2, 6 bases. Germline V gene lookup returns CDR1 SGHRS and CDR2 YFSETQ. The CDR3 is 14 residues long. Trimming stripped 4 bases from V and 9 bases from J, with 17 bases between. The CDR3 region is CASSTTGGVGEQFF. CDR3 nucleotide sequence: TGCGCCAGCAGCACGACTGGCGGGGTTGGTGAGCAGTTCTTC.

The chain couples TRBV30 to TRBJ2-1; 8 bases agree with TRBD2. The CDR3 extends over 21 amino acids. Germline assignment: CDR1 GTSNPN and CDR2 SVGIG (reference sequence). With V trimmed by 3 bases and J by 4 bases, 26 bases remained unmatched. The CDR3 here is CAWRGDTVGGRAGVTYNEQFF. The CDR3 bases are TGTGCCTGGAGGGGGGACACAGTGGGTGGACGAGCGGGAGTAACTTACAATGAGCAGTTCTTC.

This clone was observed once. V gene TRBV5-1 combines with J gene TRBJ2-5; the D is unclear. The CDR3 has 15 amino acids. Germline values: CDR1 SGHRS, CDR2 YFSETQ. V was clipped by 0 bases and J by 0 bases, with 9 bases between them. CDR3 amino acids: CASSLEARYQETQYF. Here the CDR3 DNA reads TGCGCCAGCAGCTTGGAGGCCAGATACCAAGAGACCCAGTACTTC.

The J gene is TRBJ2-2, the V gene TRBV2; D is unresolved. The V end was cut by 5 bases, the J end by 1 base, with 8 bases between. The CDR3 totals 14 residues. The germline CDR1 and CDR2 sequences are SNHLY and FYNNEI. CDR3 nucleotide sequence: TGTGCCAGCAGTCGAGAAAGGAACACCGGGGAGCTGTTTTTT. It codes for CASSRERNTGELFF. Looking up the rest from reference TRBV2 and TRBJ2-2 gives the full variable domain: EPEVTQTPSHQVTQMGQEVILRCVPISNHLYFYWYRQILGQKVEFLVSFYNNEISEKSEIFDDQFSVERPDGSNFTLKIRSTKLEDSAMYFCASSRERNTGELFFGEGSRLTVL.

The table lists this clone with a few counts. The gene calls are TRBV19 and TRBJ2-1; the D gene could be TRBD1 or TRBD2 (5 bases each). Deletions cut 4 bases from V and 0 bases from J, with 13 bases between. CDR1 and CDR2 (germline): LNHDA, SQIVND (reference sequence). CDR3 length: 16 amino acids. The CDR3 protein is CASSTYEGSSYNEQFF. The CDR3 nucleotides are TGTGCCAGTAGTACGTACGAGGGGAGCTCCTACAATGAGCAGTTCTTC. The full variable domain, its missing parts supplied by reference TRBV19 and TRBJ2-1, is DGGITQSPKYLFRKEGQNVTLSCEQNLNHDAMYWYRQDPGQGLRLIYYSQIVNDFQKGDIAEGYSVSREKKESFPLTVTSAQKNPTAFYLCASSTYEGSSYNEQFFGPGTRLTVL.